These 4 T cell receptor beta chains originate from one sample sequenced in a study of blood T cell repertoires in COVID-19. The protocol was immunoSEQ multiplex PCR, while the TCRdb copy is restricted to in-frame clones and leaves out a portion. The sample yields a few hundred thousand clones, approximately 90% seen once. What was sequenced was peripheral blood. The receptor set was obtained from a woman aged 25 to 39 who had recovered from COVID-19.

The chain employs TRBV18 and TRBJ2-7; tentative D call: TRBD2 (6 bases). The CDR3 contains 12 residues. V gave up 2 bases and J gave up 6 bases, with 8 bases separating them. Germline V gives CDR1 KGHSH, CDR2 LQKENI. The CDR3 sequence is CASSPEGGEQYF. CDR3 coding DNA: TGTGCCAGCTCACCAGAGGGAGGCGAGCAGTACTTC.

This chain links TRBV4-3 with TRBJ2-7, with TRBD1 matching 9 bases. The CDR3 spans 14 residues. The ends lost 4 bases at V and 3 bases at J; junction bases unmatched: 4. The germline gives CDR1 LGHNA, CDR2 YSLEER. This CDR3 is CASSRMTGGYEQYF. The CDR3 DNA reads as TGCGCCAGCAGCCGTATGACAGGGGGCTACGAGCAGTACTTC.

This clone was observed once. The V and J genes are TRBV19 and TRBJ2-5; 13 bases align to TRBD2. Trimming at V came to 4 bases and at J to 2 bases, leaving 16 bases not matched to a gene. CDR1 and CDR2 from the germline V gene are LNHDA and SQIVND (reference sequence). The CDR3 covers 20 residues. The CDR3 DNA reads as TGTGCCAGTAGTACCAGGCATGCTGGGACTAGCGGGGTTAATCAAGAGACCCAGTACTTC. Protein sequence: CASSTRHAGTSGVNQETQYF.

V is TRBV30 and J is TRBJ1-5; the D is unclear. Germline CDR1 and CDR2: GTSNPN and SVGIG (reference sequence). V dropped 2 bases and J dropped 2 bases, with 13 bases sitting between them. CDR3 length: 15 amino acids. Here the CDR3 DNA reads TGTGCCTGGAGTTTGGGCCTCGGGGGCAATCAGCCCCAGCATTTT. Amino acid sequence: CAWSLGLGGNQPQHF.